The 24 T cell receptor beta chains below were found in one sample sequenced in a study of cytomegalovirus exposure and HLA in healthy donors. A multiplex PCR was run with 60 Vbeta primers and 13 Jbeta primers. Assay: immunoSEQ multiplex PCR; the TCRdb copy retains only in-frame clones and omits some. The table lists approximately 30,000 clones, about 65% of them singletons, with roughly 22% in the top ten. The sample comprised PBMCs. The origin of the receptors is a man aged 50 to 59 in good health and CMV-seropositive.

The chain joins TRBV7-2 to TRBJ2-3; TRBD2 aligns across 9 bases. The length of the CDR3 is 16 residues. The V gene's germline CDR1 is SGHTA and CDR2 FQGNSA. The V segment lost 2 bases and the J segment 0 bases; nucleotides outside the gene matches: 3. CDR3 amino acids: CASSLLAGFSTDTQYF. The CDR3 nucleotides read TGTGCCAGCAGCTTACTAGCGGGGTTTAGCACAGATACGCAGTATTTT.

This chain links TRBV30 with TRBJ1-3, with D maybe TRBD1 (6 bases). The CDR3 has 14 residues. Between the trimmed V and J ends, which lost 7 bases and 4 bases, there was a span of 17 bases. Looked up from germline, CDR1 is GTSNPN and CDR2 is SVGIG (reference sequence). CDR3 in DNA: TGTGCCTCGCGCCTACAGGGTTCGGGAAACACCATATATTTT. This gives the protein CASRLQGSGNTIYF. Looking up the rest from reference TRBV30 and TRBJ1-3 gives the full variable domain: SQTIHQWPATLVQPVGSPLSLECTVEGTSNPNLYWYRQAAGRGLQLLFYSVGIGQISSEVPQNLSASRPQDRQFILSSKKLLLSDSGFYLCASRLQGSGNTIYFGEGSWLTVV.

This clone appeared once. The chain combines TRBV5-1 with TRBJ1-1; possible D gene TRBD1, 6 bases. Trimming removed 5 bases from V and 2 bases from J, with 7 bases in between. CDR3 size: 12 residues. Germline lookup yields CDR1 SGHRS and CDR2 YFSETQ. CDR3 DNA sequence: TGCGCCAGCAGTGGGACAAACACTGAAGCTTTCTTT. Its translation: CASSGTNTEAFF.

This chain joins TRBV28 and TRBJ2-7, with D tentatively TRBD2 (5 bases). V was clipped by 7 bases and J by 3 bases, with 16 bases between them. The CDR3 contains 14 residues. CDR1 is MDHEN, CDR2 SYDVKM, per germline. The CDR3 loop is CASTLWGAHYEQYF. The CDR3, as DNA: TGTGCCAGCACCCTATGGGGAGCACACTACGAGCAGTACTTC.

V is TRBV11-2 and J is TRBJ2-1; TRBD2 matches 7 bases. Trimming removed 1 base from V and 4 bases from J; junction bases left unmatched: 1. The CDR3 length is 14 residues. Germline V gene sequence: CDR1 SGHAT, CDR2 FQNNGV. The CDR3 DNA follows: TGTGCCAGCAGCTTAGCGGGGGGATACAATGAGCAGTTCTTC. Protein sequence: CASSLAGGYNEQFF.

This clone has only a few counts. The CDR3 loop reads CAITVQGALLADEQFF. DNA for the CDR3: TGTGCCATTACGGTACAGGGGGCCCTTTTGGCGGATGAGCAGTTCTTC. This chain connects TRBV2 to TRBJ2-1, with TRBD1 matching 9 bases. V was clipped by 10 bases and J by 8 bases; unmatched bases: 18. CDR3 size: 16 residues. Germline V gene data show CDR1 as SNHLY and CDR2 as FYNNEI.

The rearrangement links TRBV6-6 to TRBJ1-6; D is possibly TRBD1 (5 bases). V was cut by 2 bases and J by 10 bases, with 12 bases left in between. Germline V gene data show CDR1 as MNHNY and CDR2 as SVGAGI (reference sequence). This CDR3 comprises 14 residues. The CDR3 bases are TGTGCCAGCAGTTACACAGGTGGGGAATCACCCCTCCACTTT. It specifies CASSYTGGESPLHF.

J is TRBJ2-5 and V is TRBV5-6; TRBD2 agrees at 7 bases. CDR3 length: 14 amino acids. The J segment lost 4 bases and the V segment lost 2 bases, leaving 5 bases of the junction unmatched. Germline V CDR1 and CDR2: SGHDT, YYEEEE. CDR3 sequence: CASSLGLVGETQYF. The DNA for the CDR3 is TGTGCCAGCAGCTTAGGACTAGTGGGAGAGACCCAGTACTTC.

V and J are TRBV29-1 and TRBJ1-2; 10 bases agree with TRBD1. The CDR3 spans 14 residues. Germline CDR1 SQVTM, CDR2 ANQGSEA. The V and J ends lost 6 bases and 3 bases, in that order; junction bases with no gene match: 7. CDR3 bases: TGCAGCGTCTGGGAGGGACAGGGGCACTATGGCTACACCTTC. Amino acid sequence: CSVWEGQGHYGYTF. The whole variable domain, filled in from reference TRBV29-1 and TRBJ1-2, reads SAVISQKPSRDICQRGTSLTIQCQVDSQVTMMFWYRQQPGQSLTLIATANQGSEATYESGFVIDKFPISRPNLTFSTLTVSNMSPEDSSIYLCSVWEGQGHYGYTFGSGTRLTVV.

The genes are TRBV7-9 and TRBJ2-1; tentative D call: TRBD2 (6 bases). Between the trimmed V and J ends, which lost 1 base and 0 bases, there was a span of 10 bases. There are 16 residues in the CDR3. The V gene's germline CDR1 is SEHNR and CDR2 FQNEAQ (reference sequence). CDR3 coding DNA: TGTGCCAGCAGCTTAGGTCGGGAGCACTCCTACAATGAGCAGTTCTTC. This translates into CASSLGREHSYNEQFF.

This clone has a handful of counts. The chain recombines TRBV28 with TRBJ1-5; the D is unclear. CDR1 and CDR2 from the germline V gene are MDHEN and SYDVKM. CDR3 size: 14 residues. Trimming pared 4 bases from V and 0 bases from J, leaving 7 bases between. The CDR3 is CASSSRVSNQPQHF. In nucleotides, the CDR3 is TGTGCCAGCAGTTCTCGAGTTAGCAATCAGCCCCAGCATTTT.

V gene TRBV5-6 combines with J gene TRBJ1-5, with D possibly being TRBD1 (5 bases). Looked up from germline, CDR1 is SGHDT and CDR2 is YYEEEE. This CDR3 is built from 14 residues. Between the trimmed V and J ends, which lost 4 bases and 5 bases, there was a span of 13 bases. For the CDR3, the DNA is TGTGCCAGCAGCGGCGGGACGGCAGATCAGCCCCAGCATTTT. Its translation is CASSGGTADQPQHF.

The V call is TRBV29-1, the J call TRBJ2-2; TRBD1 matches at 7 bases. V was pared by 3 bases and J by 4 bases, with 5 bases of the junction left unmatched. The CDR3 covers 14 residues. Germline loops: CDR1 SQVTM, CDR2 ANQGSEA. Here the CDR3 reads CSVDANRGTGELFF. The CDR3 region has the DNA TGCAGCGTTGACGCTAACAGGGGCACCGGGGAGCTGTTTTTT.

The chain recombines TRBV5-6 with TRBJ2-2, with 7 bases aligning to TRBD1. Germline V CDR1 and CDR2: SGHDT, YYEEEE. V lost 2 bases and J lost 1; bases outside the gene matches: 2. CDR3 length: 15 residues. The CDR3 sequence is CASSFNRGNTGELFF. The CDR3 DNA reads TGTGCCAGCAGCTTTAACAGGGGGAACACCGGGGAGCTGTTTTTT.

By its share, this clone is medium-sized. The chain uses TRBV28 and TRBJ1-5; a weak D match, TRBD1 (5 bases). Looked up from germline, CDR1 is MDHEN and CDR2 is SYDVKM. The CDR3 sequence is 15 residues long. V lost 2 bases to trimming and J lost 6 bases, with 14 bases between them. In DNA, the CDR3 is TGTGCCAGCAGTTTACTTGCAGGGAACCGTCAGCCCCAGCATTTT. Residues: CASSLLAGNRQPQHF.

The chain uses TRBV2 and TRBJ1-5; TRBD1 aligns across 7 bases. The junction had 5 bases not matched to a gene; V was cut back by 5 bases and J by 7 bases. Germline assignment: CDR1 SNHLY and CDR2 FYNNEI. The CDR3 totals 13 residues. The CDR3, as DNA: TGTGCCAGCAGTCGCGACAGGGACCAGCCCCAGCATTTT. It is translated as CASSRDRDQPQHF.

The chain carries TRBV13 and TRBJ2-2; tentative D call: TRBD2 (6 bases). The CDR3 sequence is 13 residues long. Trimming took off 3 bases at V and 6 bases at J, with 8 bases between the two ends. Germline V lookup: CDR1 PRHDT, CDR2 FYEKMQ (reference sequence). The CDR3 region has the DNA TGTGCCAGCAGCTTTCCGGGGGCCGGGGAGCTGTTTTTT. Its translation is CASSFPGAGELFF.

This clone appeared a few times. V usage is TRBV6-5 and J usage is TRBJ1-4, with D maybe TRBD1 (5 bases). CDR3 length: 15 amino acids. The V gene's germline CDR1 is MNHEY and CDR2 SVGAGI. V lost 5 bases, J lost 6 bases, and 16 bases lay in between. The CDR3 sequence is CASSTSTVLHEKLFF. The CDR3 nucleotides are TGTGCCAGCAGTACCTCGACAGTACTTCATGAAAAACTGTTTTTT.

V usage is TRBV5-4 and J usage is TRBJ1-2, with unresolved D. V lost 0 bases, J lost 1 base, and 4 bases lay in between. Germline V CDR1 and CDR2: SGHNT, YYREEE (reference sequence). The CDR3 is 13 residues long. For the CDR3, the DNA is TGTGCCAGCAGCTTGGACAGTAACTATGGCTACACCTTC. Its translation is CASSLDSNYGYTF.

This rearrangement joins TRBV28 to TRBJ2-1; 7 bases map to TRBD1. V dropped 5 bases and J dropped 7; count of bases not matched to a gene: 8. CDR3 length: 14 residues. From germline, CDR1 is MDHEN and CDR2 SYDVKM. CDR3 bases: TGTGCCAGCAGTCCTGACAGGGTTGGAAATGAGCAGTTCTTC. As protein: CASSPDRVGNEQFF.

This clone has only a few counts. CDR3 sequence reads: CASSPGQNYNEQFF. The CDR3 DNA is TGTGCCAGCTCACCAGGACAGAATTACAATGAGCAGTTCTTC. V is TRBV18 and J is TRBJ2-1, with D possibly being TRBD1 (6 bases). Germline values: CDR1 KGHSH, CDR2 LQKENI. The ends were cut back, 2 bases at V and 4 bases at J, with 9 bases in the middle. The CDR3 runs 14 residues.

The rearrangement joins TRBV6-5 to TRBJ2-7; tentatively, D is TRBD2 (6 bases). Germline loops: CDR1 MNHEY, CDR2 SVGAGI. V was trimmed by 6 bases and J by 5 bases, leaving 17 bases between them. CDR3 length: 14 amino acids. CDR3 region: CASSRTRGFDEQYF. The DNA of the CDR3 is TGTGCCAGCAGCCGGACGCGGGGCTTCGACGAGCAGTACTTC.

This chain connects TRBV5-1 to TRBJ2-7; TRBD1 might be the D (5 bases). The CDR3 has 14 amino acids. Germline values: CDR1 SGHRS, CDR2 YFSETQ. The germline V and J ends were trimmed by 4 bases and 5 bases, with 16 bases remaining between them. Here the CDR3 reads CASSLQGLLDEQYF. The CDR3 nucleotides are TGCGCCAGCAGCCTGCAGGGCCTCCTGGACGAGCAGTACTTC.

V gene TRBV11-2 combines with J gene TRBJ1-4; D not resolved. The CDR3 sequence is 16 residues long. Germline V gene data show CDR1 as SGHAT and CDR2 as FQNNGV. Trimming removed 5 bases from V and 5 bases from J, with 18 bases in between. CDR3 DNA: TGTGCCAGCAGCGCGAGGACTGATACAGTAAATGAAAAACTGTTTTTT. Translation: CASSARTDTVNEKLFF.